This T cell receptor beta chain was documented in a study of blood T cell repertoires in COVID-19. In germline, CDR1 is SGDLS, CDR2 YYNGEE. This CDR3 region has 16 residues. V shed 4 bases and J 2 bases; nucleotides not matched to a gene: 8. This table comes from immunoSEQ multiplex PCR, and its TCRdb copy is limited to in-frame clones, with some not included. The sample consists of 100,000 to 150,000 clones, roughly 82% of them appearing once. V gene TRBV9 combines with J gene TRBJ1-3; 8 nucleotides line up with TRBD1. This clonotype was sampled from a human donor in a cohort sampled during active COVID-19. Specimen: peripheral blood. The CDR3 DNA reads TGTGCCAGCAGCCTTTTCTCGACAGGGGCTGGAAACACCATATATTTT. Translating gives CASSLFSTGAGNTIYF.